One and the same sample provided the 14 T cell receptor beta chains below, sequenced in a study of T cells in women clearing cervical HPV infection. The data were produced by immunoSEQ multiplex PCR, yet TCRdb's version contains in-frame clones alone and is incomplete. The sample's table shows approximately 35,000 clones. Specimen: blood buffy coat. These receptors all come from a woman between 18 and 75 years old with a cervical HPV16 infection that either progressed to CIN3+ or cleared (not recorded which).

Comment on this clone: The read gets to within 3 residues of the CDR3 end, and the germline J gene fills in the rest. The gene calls are TRBV20-1 and TRBJ2-2; the D gene is possibly TRBD2 (6 bases). This CDR3 is 14 amino acids long. Trimming removed 6 bases at V and 3 bases at J, with 14 bases between. The germline CDR1 and CDR2 sequences are DFQATT and SNEGSKA (reference sequence). CDR3 in amino acids: CSAIRRGDTGELFF. CDR3 DNA (partial): TGCAGTGCCATACGGAGGGGCGACACCGGGGAG.

In the case of this clone: Read coverage stops 3 residues before the CDR3 terminus; the germline J gene supplies the remainder. This sequence joins TRBV30 and TRBJ1-1; 10 bases fit TRBD1. The junction had 5 bases not matched to a gene; V was cut back by 1 base and J by 3 bases. Germline CDR1 reads GTSNPN; CDR2 reads SVGIG (reference sequence). This CDR3 is 15 amino acids long. CDR3 sequence: CAWSAMTGGHTEAFF. The sequenced part of the CDR3 DNA is TGTGCCTGGAGTGCGATGACAGGGGGCCACACTGAA.

A word on this clone: Sequencing ends 3 residues short of the CDR3 end; the germline J gene provides the rest. The rearrangement joins TRBV30 to TRBJ2-2, with TRBD1 identical over 7 bases. The CDR3 has 15 residues. Germline values: CDR1 GTSNPN, CDR2 SVGIG (reference sequence). Partial CDR3 DNA: TGTGCCTGGAGTTTGGGGACAGCAAGTAATGAAAAG. It encodes CAWSLGTASNEK. The whole CDR3 protein reads CAWSLGTASNEKLFF.

On this clone itself: Coverage ceases 3 residues before the CDR3 finishes, and the germline J gene fills in the end. The chain employs TRBV20-1 and TRBJ2-7; D is possibly TRBD2 (6 bases). Looked up from germline, CDR1 is DFQATT and CDR2 is SNEGSKA (reference sequence). The germline V and J ends were trimmed by 5 bases and 0 bases, with 14 bases remaining between them. This CDR3 comprises 14 residues. CDR3 loop: CSAHKTGLSYEQYF. CDR3 DNA, as far as it was read: TGCAGTGCTCATAAGACGGGACTCTCCTACGAG.

Regarding this clone: The read stops 3 residues short of the end of the CDR3; the missing end is completed from the germline J gene. The genes are TRBV2 and TRBJ1-5, with TRBD1 as a possible D gene (6 bases). The CDR3 spans 17 residues. V was cut by 8 bases and J by 7 bases, with 27 bases left in between. Germline V CDR1 and CDR2: SNHLY, FYNNEI. The CDR3 region is CASCRVRTVGKGQPQHF. The DNA read from the CDR3 is TGTGCCAGCTGCAGGGTTCGGACAGTGGGAAAAGGGCAGCCC.

Of note for this clone: The DNA ends 3 residues before the CDR3 does, and the rest of the CDR3 is filled in from the germline J gene. The chain is built from TRBV5-1 and TRBJ2-5; 9 nucleotides line up with TRBD1. Germline V gene lookup returns CDR1 SGHRS and CDR2 YFSETQ. The CDR3 length is 17 residues. The junction had 9 bases not matched to a gene; V was cut back by 1 base and J by 2 bases. The CDR3 here is CASSLSGGGTGQETQYF. CDR3 DNA, as far as it was read: TGCGCCAGCAGCTTGAGCGGCGGAGGGACAGGGCAAGAGACC.

The CDR3 DNA, read in part, is TGCAGTGCTAGCCTGAGGACTAGCGATAAAGATACG. It encodes CSASLRTSDKDT. The whole CDR3 reads CSASLRTSDKDTQYF. This rearrangement joins TRBV20-1 to TRBJ2-3; 9 bases agree with TRBD2. The read finishes 3 residues shy of the CDR3 end, and the germline J gene is used to complete it. CDR3 length: 15 residues. CDR1 is DFQATT, CDR2 SNEGSKA, per germline (reference sequence). The ends lost 3 bases at V and 5 bases at J; junction bases unmatched: 9.

About this clone itself: The read ends 3 residues early relative to the CDR3; the germline J gene fills the gap. The chain carries TRBV5-1 and TRBJ2-2; the match to TRBD1 covers 7 bases. The CDR3 extends over 15 amino acids. In germline, CDR1 is SGHRS, CDR2 YFSETQ. The CDR3 region is CASRDSRGSNEKLFF. The sequenced CDR3 bases are TGCGCCAGCCGAGATAGCAGGGGGAGTAATGAAAAG.

In the case of this clone: The read halts 3 residues ahead of the CDR3 end, with the missing end drawn from the germline J gene. V gene TRBV11-2 combines with J gene TRBJ1-1; D call uncertain. This CDR3 comprises 12 residues. Germline V lookup: CDR1 SGHAT, CDR2 FQNNGV. The CDR3 bases that were read are TGTGCCAGCAGTCAAAACTGGCGGGGA. Protein: CASSQNWRG. The CDR3 reads in full as CASSQNWRGAFF. Full variable domain (outside the CDR3, taken from reference TRBV11-2 and TRBJ1-1): EAGVAQSPRYKIIEKRQSVAFWCNPISGHATLYWYQQILGQGPKLLIQFQNNGVVDDSQLPKDRFSAERLKGVDSTLKIQPAKLEDSAVYLCASSQNWRGAFFGQGTRLTVV.

Concerning this clone itself: The CDR3 extends 3 residues past the end of the read, so its final part is completed from the germline J gene. The V and J genes are TRBV18 and TRBJ2-2, with a possible D match to TRBD1 (5 bases). Per the germline V gene, CDR1 is KGHSH and CDR2 is LQKENI. CDR3 length: 15 amino acids. The CDR3 sequence is CASSPSGRANEKLFF. CDR3 DNA (partial): TGTGCCAGCTCACCGTCAGGCAGGGCTAATGAAAAG.

Concerning this clone: Read coverage stops 3 residues before the CDR3 terminus; the germline J gene supplies the remainder. The genes are TRBV10-2 and TRBJ2-7; D may be TRBD1 (7 bases). Trimming stripped 8 bases from V and 2 bases from J, with 10 bases between. The CDR3 length is 12 residues. In germline, CDR1 is WSHSY, CDR2 SAAADI. The CDR3 loop is CASGGGPYEQYF. Partial CDR3 DNA: TGCGCCAGCGGAGGGGGCCCCTACGAG.

Notes on this clone: Read coverage stops 3 residues before the CDR3 terminus; the germline J gene supplies the remainder. The gene calls are TRBV5-1 and TRBJ2-7; no clear D gene. Germline-derived CDR1 and CDR2 are SGHRS and YFSETQ. The V end was cut by 0 bases, the J end by 3 bases, with 10 bases between. This CDR3 comprises 14 residues. The part of the CDR3 DNA that was read is TGCGCCAGCAGCTTGGGATCTCGGTTCTACGAG. It specifies CASSLGSRFYE. From start to end, the CDR3 is CASSLGSRFYEQYF.

CDR3 residues: CASSLGTGERPQYF. Partial CDR3 DNA: TGTGCCAGCAGCCTCGGGACAGGGGAGCGGCCG. The chain joins TRBV7-9 to TRBJ2-3; TRBD1 matches 10 bases. From the germline J gene comes the end of the CDR3, since the read stops 3 residues before it. Germline loops: CDR1 SEHNR, CDR2 FQNEAQ (reference sequence). This CDR3 is 14 amino acids long. The full variable domain, its missing parts supplied by reference TRBV7-9 and TRBJ2-3, is DTGVSQNPRHKITKRGQNVTFRCDPISEHNRLYWYRQTLGQGPEFLTYFQNEAQLEKSRLLSDRFSAERPKGSFSTLEIQRTEQGDSAMYLCASSLGTGERPQYFGPGTRLTVL.

On this clone: The read finishes 3 residues shy of the CDR3 end, and the germline J gene is used to complete it. J is TRBJ1-3 and V is TRBV4-1, with TRBD1 matching 7 bases. Per germline, CDR1 MGHRA and CDR2 YSYEKL. The CDR3 covers 16 residues. Unmatched junction bases numbered 7, after V lost 2 bases and J lost 3 bases. The part of the CDR3 DNA that was read is TGCGCCAGCAGCCAATCAGACAGGGCCCATGGAAACACC. Translating it yields CASSQSDRAHGNT. The entire CDR3 is CASSQSDRAHGNTIYF.